Shown below are 14 T cell receptor beta chains from a single sample sequenced in a study of CD8 T cells in ankylosing spondylitis. General study results and limits: Ankylosing spondylitis blood appeared to be characterized by a TCR beta motif of eight or nine highly homologous variants.

Their cognate antigens are unknown. TCRdb called the 5' RACE reads again in MiXCR, with one record for every CDR3 protein. This repertoire shows fewer than 650,000 distinct CDR3 sequences, roughly 12% found once; its top ten account for about 6.8%. The sample comprised blood, either unsorted or a sorted T cell fraction (not recorded which). The receptor source for this set is a male donor with ankylosing spondylitis.

The sample holds a few counts of this clonotype. The rearrangement uses TRBV3-1 and TRBJ2-1, with 8 bases fitting TRBD2. J was trimmed by 8 bases and V by 4 bases; bases with no gene match: 7. This CDR3 has 14 amino acids. Germline values: CDR1 LGHDT, CDR2 YNNKEL (reference sequence). CDR3 nucleotides: TGTGCCAGCAGCCGGACTAGCTCCCAGGATGAGCAGTTCTTC. Translating it yields CASSRTSSQDEQFF.

The table lists this clonotype with a few counts. The V and J genes are TRBV10-3 and TRBJ2-1, with 7 bases fitting TRBD1. The germline V gene has CDR1 ENHRY and CDR2 SYGVKD. The CDR3 runs 15 residues. Trimming removed 5 bases from V and 0 bases from J; junction bases left unmatched: 4. In nucleotides, the CDR3 is TGTGCCATCAGTCCGGACAGGAGCTCCTACAATGAGCAGTTCTTC. Translating it yields CAISPDRSSYNEQFF.

Ten or more counts support this clonotype. This rearrangement joins TRBV3-1 to TRBJ1-3; 9 bases match TRBD1. J gave up 0 bases and V 3 bases, and 9 bases lay outside the gene matches. This CDR3 spans 18 amino acids. CDR1 is LGHDT, CDR2 YNNKEL, per germline (reference sequence). The CDR3 sequence is CASSQFTGGTHSGNTIYF. Here the CDR3 DNA reads TGTGCCAGCAGCCAGTTCACAGGGGGCACTCACTCTGGAAACACCATATATTTT.

There are a few counts of this clonotype. The V and J genes are TRBV27 and TRBJ2-7; the D gene is possibly TRBD2 (6 bases). The V and J ends lost 8 bases and 0 bases respectively, with 11 bases between them. In germline, CDR1 is MNHEY, CDR2 SMNVEV (reference sequence). The CDR3 is made up of 13 amino acids. The CDR3 reads CASRGSSSYEQYV. The CDR3 DNA reads TGTGCCAGCCGGGGGTCAAGCTCCTACGAGCAGTACGTC.

This clonotype was picked up a small number of times. This chain joins TRBV7-2 and TRBJ2-5, with TRBD2 matching 7 bases. This CDR3 comprises 15 residues. CDR1 and CDR2 (germline): SGHTA, FQGNSA. J was trimmed by 1 base and V by 5 bases; bases with no gene match: 7. CDR3 residues: CASSRGDRGQETQYF. CDR3 nucleotide sequence: TGTGCCAGCAGCCGGGGGGATCGGGGCCAAGAGACCCAGTACTTC.

This clonotype was seen a few times. The chain couples TRBV29-1 to TRBJ1-1; no clear D. CDR1 and CDR2 from the germline V gene are SQVTM and ANQGSEA. V was clipped by 6 bases and J by 0 bases, with 11 bases between them. This CDR3 comprises 13 residues. The CDR3 DNA reads as TGCAGCGTCCGAGGACTGCTGAACACTGAAGCTTTCTTT. This codes for CSVRGLLNTEAFF.

This clonotype was seen at least ten times. This chain uses TRBV12-3 or TRBV12-4 with TRBJ2-3, with D possibly TRBD2 on 5 matching bases. Between the trimmed V and J ends, which lost 4 bases and 2 bases, there was a span of 10 bases. The CDR3 runs 14 residues. CDR3 in DNA: TGTGCCAGCAGTTACAGCGGTTTCACAGATACGCAGTATTTT. Translation gives CASSYSGFTDTQYF.

This clonotype showed up many times. This sequence joins TRBV3-1 and TRBJ2-1, with D tentatively TRBD1 (6 bases). Germline V lookup: CDR1 LGHDT, CDR2 YNNKEL (reference sequence). There are 15 residues in the CDR3. V lost 6 bases and J 2 bases, leaving 14 bases between the germline ends. The CDR3 sequence: CASRIGTNPYNEQFF. The CDR3, as DNA: TGTGCCAGCAGAATCGGGACAAACCCCTACAATGAGCAGTTCTTC.

This clonotype was found a few times. The genes are TRBV10-3 and TRBJ2-5; 14 nucleotides align to TRBD2. Losses at the gene ends were 2 bases for V and 4 bases for J; bases not matched to a gene: 3. Germline V lookup: CDR1 ENHRY, CDR2 SYGVKD. The CDR3 is 16 residues long. CDR3 loop: CAISEAGLAGVETQYF. For the CDR3, the DNA is TGTGCCATCAGTGAGGCGGGACTAGCGGGAGTAGAGACCCAGTACTTC.

This clonotype was seen more than once but under ten times. V usage is TRBV11-2 and J usage is TRBJ1-4, with 7 bases that match TRBD1. Unmatched junction bases numbered 4, after V lost 1 base and J lost 5 bases. CDR3 length equals 15 residues. Germline lookup yields CDR1 SGHAT and CDR2 FQNNGV. The CDR3, as DNA: TGTGCCAGCAGCTTAGGCCAGGGGGAAAATGAAAAACTGTTTTTT. Amino acids: CASSLGQGENEKLFF. The whole variable domain, filled in from reference TRBV11-2 and TRBJ1-4, reads EAGVAQSPRYKIIEKRQSVAFWCNPISGHATLYWYQQILGQGPKLLIQFQNNGVVDDSQLPKDRFSAERLKGVDSTLKIQPAKLEDSAVYLCASSLGQGENEKLFFGSGTQLSVL.

This chain uses TRBV20-1 with TRBJ1-1; D remains unclear. Germline CDR1 DFQATT, CDR2 SNEGSKA (reference sequence). V lost 6 bases, J lost 0 bases, and 8 bases lay in between. The CDR3 is made up of 12 amino acids. CDR3 sequence: CSARRLNTEAFF. The DNA for the CDR3 is TGCAGTGCCAGACGGCTGAACACTGAAGCTTTCTTT.

In its sample, this clonotype was seen a few times. The chain employs TRBV4-2 and TRBJ2-1, with 10 bases that match TRBD2. CDR1 is LGHNA, CDR2 YNFKEQ, per germline. The CDR3 has 18 amino acids. The trim removed 1 base at V and 4 bases at J, leaving 10 bases unmatched. CDR3 loop: CASSQGRAGGLIYNEQFF. DNA of the CDR3: TGTGCCAGCAGCCAAGGGCGAGCGGGAGGGCTCATTTACAATGAGCAGTTCTTC.

This clonotype appeared many times. This sequence joins TRBV13 and TRBJ1-3; tentative D call: TRBD1 (6 bases). V gave up 3 bases and J gave up 4 bases, with 13 bases separating them. The CDR3 has 15 residues. The germline V gene encodes CDR1 PRHDT and CDR2 FYEKMQ (reference sequence). CDR3 in amino acids: CASSFSYRAGNTIYF. In nucleotides, the CDR3 is TGTGCCAGCAGCTTCTCCTACAGGGCCGGAAACACCATATATTTT.

In this sample, this clonotype turned up many times. The chain links TRBV20-1 to TRBJ1-4; D unresolved. Per germline, CDR1 DFQATT and CDR2 SNEGSKA (reference sequence). This CDR3 comprises 14 residues. Trimming removed 2 bases at V and 0 bases at J, with 7 bases between. The CDR3 loop reads CSARFGSTNEKLFF. Here the CDR3 DNA reads TGCAGTGCTAGATTCGGATCAACTAATGAAAAACTGTTTTTT.